The 4 T cell receptor beta chains listed next were all sequenced from one sample in a study of control samples from healthy donors and cancer patients (TCRdb year 2020). Libraries were constructed by the immunoSEQ multiplex PCR assay. TCRdb re-hosts the immuneACCESS table, in-frame sequences only. Its copies lack some clones; in the studies checked, an unresolved V gene accounts for under half of them, and the cause for the rest is not known. In all, the sample holds 150,000 or so clones, and about 90% of those were seen once. Of the sample, approximately 0.7% is held by the ten largest clones. Input material: blood. Every receptor here comes from a woman aged 25 to 39 in good health.

The chain links TRBV28 to TRBJ1-5; no definite D call. The CDR3 is 17 amino acids. Trimming took off 3 bases at V and 4 bases at J, with 19 bases between the two ends. The V gene's germline CDR1 is MDHEN and CDR2 SYDVKM. DNA for the CDR3: TGTGCCAGCAGTTTTTCGCCCTCTGGTAGGCTAAATCAGCCCCAGCATTTT. This codes for CASSFSPSGRLNQPQHF.

The V gene is TRBV7-2, the J gene TRBJ2-5; D ambiguous. Deletions cut 1 base from V and 2 bases from J, with 11 bases between. The CDR3 has 15 amino acids. Looked up from germline, CDR1 is SGHTA and CDR2 is FQGNSA. CDR3 sequence (DNA): TGTGCCAGCAGCTTAGTGACGAACCCACAAGAGACCCAGTACTTC. This sequence encodes CASSLVTNPQETQYF.

The J gene is TRBJ2-5, the V gene TRBV28; a possible D gene is TRBD1 (6 bases). The CDR3 consists of 13 residues. CDR1 and CDR2 from the germline V gene are MDHEN and SYDVKM. V gave up 7 bases and J gave up 1 base, with 10 bases separating them. The CDR3 reads CASNRQVQETQYF. CDR3 DNA: TGTGCCAGCAATCGACAGGTCCAAGAGACCCAGTACTTC. Full variable domain (remainder filled in from reference TRBV28 and TRBJ2-5): DVKVTQSSRYLVKRTGEKVFLECVQDMDHENMFWYRQDPGLGLRLIYFSYDVKMKEKGDIPEGYSVSREKKERFSLILESASTNQTSMYLCASNRQVQETQYFGPGTRLLVL.

The chain is built from TRBV7-9 and TRBJ1-4; D gene uncertain. Per germline, CDR1 SEHNR and CDR2 FQNEAQ (reference sequence). Trimming pared 5 bases from V and 6 bases from J, leaving 16 bases between. This CDR3 has 15 residues. Here the CDR3 DNA reads TGTGCCAGCAGCCTGCCATCCAGGAGCGATGAAAAACTGTTTTTT. This codes for CASSLPSRSDEKLFF.